A single count supports the clone carrying this TCR beta chain. These data originate in a study of blood T cell repertoires in COVID-19. Looking at the study overall: Sites in the United States, Italy and Spain provided acute and convalescent COVID-19 samples. Sources were T cells, B-cell-depleted T cells, or PBMCs; the material itself was cDNA or gDNA.

V shed 2 bases and J shed 3 bases, with 8 bases lying between them. The CDR3 runs to 13 residues. CDR1 is SGHRS, CDR2 YFSETQ, per germline. Those enrolled, adults aged about 18 to 89 years, came from some 23 US areas. Cohort placement rested on clinical history that participants reported themselves. Assay: immunoSEQ multiplex PCR; the TCRdb copy retains only in-frame clones and omits some. The repertoire holds about 320,000 clones, with about nine tenths as singletons. Material: PBMCs or T cells enriched from blood (not recorded which). This chain connects TRBV5-1 to TRBJ1-2, with a tentative D call TRBD1 (6 bases). This clonotype originated in a man aged 60-69 years who had recovered from COVID-19. This CDR3 is CASSFNRDYGYTF. The CDR3, as DNA: TGCGCCAGCAGCTTTAACAGGGACTATGGCTACACCTTC.